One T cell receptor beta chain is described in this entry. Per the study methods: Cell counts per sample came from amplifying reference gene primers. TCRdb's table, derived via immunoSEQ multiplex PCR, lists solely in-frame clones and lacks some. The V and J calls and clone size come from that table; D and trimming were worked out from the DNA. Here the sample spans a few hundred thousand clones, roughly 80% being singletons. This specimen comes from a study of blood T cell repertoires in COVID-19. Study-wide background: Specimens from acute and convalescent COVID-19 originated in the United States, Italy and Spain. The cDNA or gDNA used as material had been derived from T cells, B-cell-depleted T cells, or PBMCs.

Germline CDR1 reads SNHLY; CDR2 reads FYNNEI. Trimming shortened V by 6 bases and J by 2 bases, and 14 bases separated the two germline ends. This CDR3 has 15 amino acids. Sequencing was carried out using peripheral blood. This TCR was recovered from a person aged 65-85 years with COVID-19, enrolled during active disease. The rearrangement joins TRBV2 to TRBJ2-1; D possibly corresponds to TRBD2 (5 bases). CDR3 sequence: CASSLSGEPYNEQFF. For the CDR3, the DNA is TGTGCCAGCAGCCTATCCGGGGAGCCCTACAATGAGCAGTTCTTC. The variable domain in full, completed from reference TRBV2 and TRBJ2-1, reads EPEVTQTPSHQVTQMGQEVILRCVPISNHLYFYWYRQILGQKVEFLVSFYNNEISEKSEIFDDQFSVERPDGSNFTLKIRSTKLEDSAMYFCASSLSGEPYNEQFFGPGTRLTVL.